This TCR beta chain appears in the sequencing data of a study of blood T cell repertoires in COVID-19. Study at large: The United States, Italy and Spain supplied acute and convalescent COVID-19 samples.

Per the authors' pipeline: Using reference gene primer amplification, nucleated cell counts were estimated. Libraries were prepared by immunoSEQ multiplex PCR; TCRdb keeps only in-frame clonotypes and omits some of them. The DNA was the basis for D and trimming; V, J and clone size are from that table. The profile shows roughly 220,000 clones, approximately 80% of them singletons. This clonotype was sampled from a woman aged 40 to 49 who had recovered from COVID-19. Sequencing was carried out using peripheral blood.

CDR3 protein: CASSLAAGAHYEQYF. The CDR3 coding sequence is TGCGCCAGCAGCTTGGCGGCAGGGGCGCACTACGAGCAGTACTTC. The rearrangement uses TRBV5-1 and TRBJ2-7, with D possibly matching TRBD1 (6 bases). Germline loops: CDR1 SGHRS, CDR2 YFSETQ. V was pared by 0 bases and J by 3 bases, with 13 bases between. There are 15 residues in the CDR3.